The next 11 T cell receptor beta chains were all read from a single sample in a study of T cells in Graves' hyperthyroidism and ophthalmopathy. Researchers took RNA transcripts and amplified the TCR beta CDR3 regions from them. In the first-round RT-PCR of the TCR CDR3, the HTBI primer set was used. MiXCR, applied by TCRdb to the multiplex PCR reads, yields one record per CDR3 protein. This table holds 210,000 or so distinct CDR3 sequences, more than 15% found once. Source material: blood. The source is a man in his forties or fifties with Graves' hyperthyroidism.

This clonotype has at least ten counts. As DNA, the CDR3 is TGTGCTAGTGGTTTGTACTCCCAGGGCGAGCAGTTCTTC. Its protein product is CASGLYSQGEQFF. This chain joins TRBV12-5 and TRBJ2-1, with D possibly being TRBD1 (5 bases). Trimming left V 2 bases short and J 10 bases short, with 12 bases between. CDR1 LGHNT and CDR2 FRNRAP come from the germline V gene. This CDR3 region has 13 residues.

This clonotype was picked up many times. CDR3 sequence: CASRSPAGSYNEQFF. Written as DNA, the CDR3 is TGTGCCAGCCGATCCCCAGCGGGCTCCTACAATGAGCAGTTCTTC. The chain uses TRBV28 and TRBJ2-1; perhaps TRBD2 as D (6 bases). The germline gives CDR1 MDHEN, CDR2 SYDVKM. Trimming left V 8 bases short and J 0 bases short, with 14 bases between. The CDR3 loop spans 15 amino acids.

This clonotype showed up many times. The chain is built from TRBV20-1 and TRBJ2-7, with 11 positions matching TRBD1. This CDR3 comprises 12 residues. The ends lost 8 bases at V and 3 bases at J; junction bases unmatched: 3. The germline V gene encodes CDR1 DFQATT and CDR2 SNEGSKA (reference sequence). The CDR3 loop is CSTGQGGYEQYF. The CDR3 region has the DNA TGCAGTACGGGACAGGGGGGCTACGAGCAGTACTTC.

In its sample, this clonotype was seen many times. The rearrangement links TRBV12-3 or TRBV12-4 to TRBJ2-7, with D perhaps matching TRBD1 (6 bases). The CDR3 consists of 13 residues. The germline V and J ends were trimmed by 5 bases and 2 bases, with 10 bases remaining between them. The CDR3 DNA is TGTGCCAGCAGTCGGGACACCACCTACGAGCAGTACTTC. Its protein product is CASSRDTTYEQYF.

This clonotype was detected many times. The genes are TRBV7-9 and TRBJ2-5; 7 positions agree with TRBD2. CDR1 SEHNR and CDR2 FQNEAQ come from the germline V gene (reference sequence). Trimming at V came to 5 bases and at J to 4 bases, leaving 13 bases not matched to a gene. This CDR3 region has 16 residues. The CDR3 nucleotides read TGTGCCAGCAGCCCTAAGGGAGGGGCTAGACGAGAGACCCAGTACTTC. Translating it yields CASSPKGGARRETQYF.

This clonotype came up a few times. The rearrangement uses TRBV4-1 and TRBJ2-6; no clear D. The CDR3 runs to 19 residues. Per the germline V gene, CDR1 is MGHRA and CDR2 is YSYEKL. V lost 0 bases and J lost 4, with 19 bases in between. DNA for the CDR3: TGCGCCAGCAGCCAAGAAGGACCGGGTCTCAGAGCAGGGGCCAACGTCCTGACTTTC. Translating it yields CASSQEGPGLRAGANVLTF.

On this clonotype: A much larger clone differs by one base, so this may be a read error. This chain's CDR3 is CSARDVQGRDNERLFF. CDR3 DNA: TGCAGTGCTAGAGATGTCCAGGGCAGAGATAATGAAAGACTGTTTTTT. The J gene is TRBJ1-4, the V gene TRBV20-1; a weak D match, TRBD1 (5 bases). CDR1 and CDR2 from the germline V gene are DFQATT and SNEGSKA (reference sequence). The CDR3 length is 16 residues.

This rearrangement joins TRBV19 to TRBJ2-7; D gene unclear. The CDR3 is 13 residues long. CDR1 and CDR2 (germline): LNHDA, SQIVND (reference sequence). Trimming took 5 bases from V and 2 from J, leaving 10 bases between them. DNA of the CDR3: TGTGCCAGTAGTCCCGCCGGACCCTACGAGCAGTACTTC. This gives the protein CASSPAGPYEQYF.

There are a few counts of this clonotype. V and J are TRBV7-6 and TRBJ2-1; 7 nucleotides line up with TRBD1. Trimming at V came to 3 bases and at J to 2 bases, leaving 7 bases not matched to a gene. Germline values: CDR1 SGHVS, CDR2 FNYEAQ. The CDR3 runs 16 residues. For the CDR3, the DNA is TGTGCCAGCAGCTTCCGCGTTACAGGGGCCTACAATGAGCAGTTCTTC. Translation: CASSFRVTGAYNEQFF. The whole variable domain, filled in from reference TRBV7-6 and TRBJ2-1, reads GAGVSQSPRYKVTKRGQDVALRCDPISGHVSLYWYRQALGQGPEFLTYFNYEAQQDKSGLPNDRFSAERPEGSISTLTIQRTEQRDSAMYRCASSFRVTGAYNEQFFGPGTRLTVL.

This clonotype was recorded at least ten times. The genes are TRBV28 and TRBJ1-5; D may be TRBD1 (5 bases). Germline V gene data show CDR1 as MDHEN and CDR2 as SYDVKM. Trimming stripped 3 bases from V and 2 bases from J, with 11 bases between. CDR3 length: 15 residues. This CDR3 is CASSFTGRGNQPQHF. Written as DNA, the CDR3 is TGTGCCAGCAGTTTTACGGGCAGGGGCAATCAGCCCCAGCATTTT.

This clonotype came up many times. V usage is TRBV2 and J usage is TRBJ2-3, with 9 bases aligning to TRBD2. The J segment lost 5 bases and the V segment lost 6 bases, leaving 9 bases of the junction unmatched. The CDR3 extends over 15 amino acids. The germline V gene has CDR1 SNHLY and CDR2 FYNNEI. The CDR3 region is CASSGLAPGGDTQYF. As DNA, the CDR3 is TGTGCCAGCAGCGGACTAGCGCCGGGTGGAGATACGCAGTATTTT.